This T cell receptor (beta chain) comes out of a study of blood T cell repertoires in COVID-19. Study in general: Acute-phase and convalescent COVID-19 samples originated in the United States, Italy and Spain. T cells, B-cell-depleted T cells, or PBMCs supplied cDNA or gDNA.

Authors' methods: Reference gene primer amplification in the assay estimated nucleated cell counts. The data were produced by immunoSEQ multiplex PCR, yet TCRdb's version contains in-frame clones alone and is incomplete. The V and J calls and clone size were taken over from that table, and D and trimming were inferred from the DNA. This table has around 60,000 clones, about 73% appearing once. This CDR3 is 17 amino acids long. From germline, CDR1 is MGHRA and CDR2 YSYEKL. The V and J ends lost 3 bases and 6 bases, in that order; junction bases with no gene match: 12. This TCR was recovered from a woman in her fifties or sixties with active or convalescent COVID-19. The V gene is TRBV4-1, the J gene TRBJ1-1; 11 bases agree with TRBD1. The sample was peripheral blood. CDR3 nucleotide sequence: TGCGCCAGCAGCCAGGCGGACAGGGGGCGCAAAGGTGCTGAAGCTTTCTTT. Its translation is CASSQADRGRKGAEAFF.